The entry below gives a single T cell receptor (beta chain) sequence along with its context. These data belong to a study of T cell responses to AZD1222 COVID-19 vaccine. TCRdb's copy holds only in-frame clones and misses some; the assay was immunoSEQ multiplex PCR. The table records about 120,000 clones, about 90% of them present only once. V was cut by 4 bases and J by 3 bases, with 10 bases left in between. Germline V gives CDR1 LNHDA, CDR2 SQIVND (reference sequence). The CDR3 totals 13 residues. The chain employs TRBV19 and TRBJ2-7; D gene ambiguous. The TCR was taken from an adult who received the AZD1222 COVID-19 vaccine. Sequenced here: peripheral blood, sampled 28 days after the second AZD1222 dose. CDR3 protein: CASSKGLNYEQYF. The CDR3 DNA reads TGTGCCAGTAGTAAAGGATTGAACTACGAGCAGTACTTC.